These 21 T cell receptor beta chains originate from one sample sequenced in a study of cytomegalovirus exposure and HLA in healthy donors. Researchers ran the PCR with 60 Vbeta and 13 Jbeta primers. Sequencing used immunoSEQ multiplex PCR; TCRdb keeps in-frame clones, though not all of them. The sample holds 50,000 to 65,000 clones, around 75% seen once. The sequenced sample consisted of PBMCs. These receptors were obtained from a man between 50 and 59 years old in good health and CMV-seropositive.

This chain's CDR3 is CAWSVGRGLSSGTEAFF. The CDR3 DNA reads as TGTGCCTGGAGTGTAGGTAGGGGCTTGAGTTCGGGCACTGAAGCTTTCTTT. The chain recombines TRBV30 with TRBJ1-1, with TRBD1 as a possible D gene (5 bases). The CDR3 runs 17 residues. CDR1 and CDR2 from the germline V gene are GTSNPN and SVGIG (reference sequence). V gave up 0 bases and J gave up 4 bases, with 21 bases separating them.

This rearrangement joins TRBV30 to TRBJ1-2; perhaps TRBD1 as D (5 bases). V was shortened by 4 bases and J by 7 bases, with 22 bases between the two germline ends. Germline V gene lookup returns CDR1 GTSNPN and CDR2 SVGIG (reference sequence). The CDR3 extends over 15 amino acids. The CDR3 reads CAWTLTRGNGAGYTF. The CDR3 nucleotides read TGTGCCTGGACTCTTACCCGGGGGAATGGGGCTGGCTACACCTTC. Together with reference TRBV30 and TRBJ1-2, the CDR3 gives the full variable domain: SQTIHQWPATLVQPVGSPLSLECTVEGTSNPNLYWYRQAAGRGLQLLFYSVGIGQISSEVPQNLSASRPQDRQFILSSKKLLLSDSGFYLCAWTLTRGNGAGYTFGSGTRLTVV.

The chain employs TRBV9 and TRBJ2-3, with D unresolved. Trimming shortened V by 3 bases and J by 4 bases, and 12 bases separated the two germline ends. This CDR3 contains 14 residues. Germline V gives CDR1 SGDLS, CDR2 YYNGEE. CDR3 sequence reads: CASSATTTADTQYF. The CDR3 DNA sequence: TGTGCCAGCAGCGCTACTACGACTGCAGATACGCAGTATTTT.

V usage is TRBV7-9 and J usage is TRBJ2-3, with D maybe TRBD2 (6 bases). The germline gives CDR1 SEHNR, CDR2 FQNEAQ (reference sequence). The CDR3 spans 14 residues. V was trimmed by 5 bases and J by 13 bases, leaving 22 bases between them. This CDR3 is CASSPGVHGTREYF. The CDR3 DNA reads TGTGCCAGCAGCCCGGGGGTGCACGGGACCAGAGAGTATTTT.

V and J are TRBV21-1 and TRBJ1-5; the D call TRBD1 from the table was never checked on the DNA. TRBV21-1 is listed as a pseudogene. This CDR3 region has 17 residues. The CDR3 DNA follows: TGTGTCAGCAGATCCACCACGGGACAGGGGGCGTTTCAGCCCCAGCATTTT. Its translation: CVSRSTTGQGAFQPQHF.

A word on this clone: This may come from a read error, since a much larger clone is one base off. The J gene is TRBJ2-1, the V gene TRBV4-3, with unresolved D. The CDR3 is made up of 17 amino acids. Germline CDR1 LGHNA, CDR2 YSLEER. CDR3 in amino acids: CASRQDTIVLIYNEQFF. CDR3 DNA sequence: TGCGCCAGCAGACAAGATACGATCGTACTCATATACAATGAGCAGTTCTTC.

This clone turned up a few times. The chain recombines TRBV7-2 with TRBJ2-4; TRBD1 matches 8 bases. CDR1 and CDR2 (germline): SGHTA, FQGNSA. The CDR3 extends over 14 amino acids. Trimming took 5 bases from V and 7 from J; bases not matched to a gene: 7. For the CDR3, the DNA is TGTGCCAGCAGCGCTGACAGGGGTGTGAACATTCAGTACTTC. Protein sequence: CASSADRGVNIQYF.

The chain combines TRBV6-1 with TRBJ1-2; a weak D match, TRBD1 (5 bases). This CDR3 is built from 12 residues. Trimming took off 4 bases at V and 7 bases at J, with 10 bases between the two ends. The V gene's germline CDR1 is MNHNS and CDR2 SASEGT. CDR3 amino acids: CASSVRGRGYTF. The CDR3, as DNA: TGTGCCAGCAGTGTAAGGGGTCGTGGCTACACCTTC.

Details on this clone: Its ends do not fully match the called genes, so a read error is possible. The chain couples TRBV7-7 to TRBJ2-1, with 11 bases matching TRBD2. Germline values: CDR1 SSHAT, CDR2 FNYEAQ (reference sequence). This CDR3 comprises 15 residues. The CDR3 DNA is TGTGCTAGCAGCCGAGGGACTAGCGGCTACAATGAGCAGTTCTTC. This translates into CASSRGTSGYNEQFF.

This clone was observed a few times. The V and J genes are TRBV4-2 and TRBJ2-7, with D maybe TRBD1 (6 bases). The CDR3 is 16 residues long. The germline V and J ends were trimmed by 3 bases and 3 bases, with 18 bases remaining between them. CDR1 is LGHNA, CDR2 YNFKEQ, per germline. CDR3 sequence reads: CASSHAQGILNYEQYF. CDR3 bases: TGTGCCAGCAGCCACGCACAGGGAATTTTGAACTACGAGCAGTACTTC.

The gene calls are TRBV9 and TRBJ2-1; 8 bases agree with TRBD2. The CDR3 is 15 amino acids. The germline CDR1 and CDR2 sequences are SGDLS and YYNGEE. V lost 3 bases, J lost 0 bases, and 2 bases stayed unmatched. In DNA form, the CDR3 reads TGTGCCAGCAGCGGCAGCGGGAGCTCCTACAATGAGCAGTTCTTC. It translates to CASSGSGSSYNEQFF.

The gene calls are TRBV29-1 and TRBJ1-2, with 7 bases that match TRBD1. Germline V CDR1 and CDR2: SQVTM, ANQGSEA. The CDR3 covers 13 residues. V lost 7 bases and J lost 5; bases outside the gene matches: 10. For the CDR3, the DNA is TGCAGCGACAACAGGGGCCCGCGGTATGGCTACACCTTC. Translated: CSDNRGPRYGYTF.

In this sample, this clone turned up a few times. The CDR3 nucleotides are TGTGCCAGCAGCTTTGGGACTAGCAATGAGCAGTTCTTC. Amino acid sequence: CASSFGTSNEQFF. This chain connects TRBV7-2 to TRBJ2-1, with 8 bases lining up with TRBD2. The length of the CDR3 is 13 residues. The J segment lost 6 bases and the V segment lost 3 bases, leaving 1 base of the junction unmatched. Germline lookup yields CDR1 SGHTA and CDR2 FQGNSA. Combining the CDR3 with reference TRBV7-2 and TRBJ2-1 gives the whole variable domain GAGVSQSPSNKVTEKGKDVELRCDPISGHTALYWYRQSLGQGLEFLIYFQGNSAPDKSGLPSDRFSAERTGGSVSTLTIQRTQQEDSAVYLCASSFGTSNEQFFGPGTRLTVL.

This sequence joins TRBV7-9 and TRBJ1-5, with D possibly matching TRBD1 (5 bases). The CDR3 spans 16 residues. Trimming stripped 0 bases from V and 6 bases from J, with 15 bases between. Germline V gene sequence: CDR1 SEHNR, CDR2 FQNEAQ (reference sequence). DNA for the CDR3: TGTGCCAGCAGCTTAGCAGGTTTGGGGGGAGCTCAGCCCCAGCATTTT. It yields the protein CASSLAGLGGAQPQHF.

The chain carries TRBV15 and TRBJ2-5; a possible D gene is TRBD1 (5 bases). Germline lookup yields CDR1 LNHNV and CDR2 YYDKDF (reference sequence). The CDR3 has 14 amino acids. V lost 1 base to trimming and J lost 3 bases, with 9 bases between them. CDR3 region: CATSRVTVEETQYF. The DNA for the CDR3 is TGTGCCACCAGCAGAGTGACAGTCGAAGAGACCCAGTACTTC.

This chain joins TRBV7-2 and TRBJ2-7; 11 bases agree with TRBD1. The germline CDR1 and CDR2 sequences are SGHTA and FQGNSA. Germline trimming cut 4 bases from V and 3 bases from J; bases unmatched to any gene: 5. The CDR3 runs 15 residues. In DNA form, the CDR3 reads TGTGCCAGCAGCTCCCCCGGGACAGGGGGCTACGAGCAGTACTTC. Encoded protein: CASSSPGTGGYEQYF.

The CDR3 sequence is CAWSEGPDTQYF. The CDR3, as DNA: TGTGCCTGGAGTGAGGGGCCAGATACGCAGTATTTT. This chain uses TRBV30 with TRBJ2-3, with a possible D match to TRBD1 (5 bases). Germline CDR1 reads GTSNPN; CDR2 reads SVGIG (reference sequence). This CDR3 is built from 12 residues. Deletions cut 1 base from V and 4 bases from J, with 6 bases between.

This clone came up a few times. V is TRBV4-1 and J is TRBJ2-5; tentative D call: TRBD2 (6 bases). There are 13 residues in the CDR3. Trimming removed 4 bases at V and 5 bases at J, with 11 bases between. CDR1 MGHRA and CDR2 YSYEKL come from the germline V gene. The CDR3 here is CASSPRGRETQYF. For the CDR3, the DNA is TGCGCCAGCAGCCCCCGGGGGAGGGAGACCCAGTACTTC.

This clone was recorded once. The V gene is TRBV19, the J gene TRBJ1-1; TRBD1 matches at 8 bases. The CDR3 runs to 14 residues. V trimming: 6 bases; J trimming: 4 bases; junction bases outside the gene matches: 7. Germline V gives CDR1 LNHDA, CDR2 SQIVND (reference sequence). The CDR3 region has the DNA TGTGCCAGTAGCAACAGGGACAGGCCCACTGAAGCTTTCTTT. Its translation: CASSNRDRPTEAFF.

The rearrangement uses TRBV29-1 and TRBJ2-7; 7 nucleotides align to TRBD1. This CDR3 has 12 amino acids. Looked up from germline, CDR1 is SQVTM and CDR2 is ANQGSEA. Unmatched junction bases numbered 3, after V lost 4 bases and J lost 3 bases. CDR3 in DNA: TGCAGCGTTGGACAGGGTGGCTACGAGCAGTACTTC. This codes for CSVGQGGYEQYF.

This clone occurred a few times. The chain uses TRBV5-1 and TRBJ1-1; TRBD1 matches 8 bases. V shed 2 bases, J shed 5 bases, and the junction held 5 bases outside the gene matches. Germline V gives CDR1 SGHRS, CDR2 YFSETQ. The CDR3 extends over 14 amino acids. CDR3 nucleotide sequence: TGCGCCAGCAGCTTTGACAGGGGTGTAACTGAAGCTTTCTTT. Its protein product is CASSFDRGVTEAFF.